This T cell receptor beta chain was observed in a study of T cells in Graves' hyperthyroidism and ophthalmopathy. Looking at the study overall: Any treatment followed the collection of peripheral blood at initial diagnosis. General study results and limits: Most thyroid clonotypes that were expanded above 0.001 also turned up in blood. It was a median roughly six months before onset that the model predicted ophthalmopathy.

This CDR3 is built from 15 residues. The germline V gene has CDR1 KGHSH and CDR2 LQKENI. Trimming cost V 1 base and J 1 base; bases outside gene matches: 3. Amplified regions were TCR beta CDR3 sequences from RNA transcripts. A first-round RT-PCR of the TCR CDR3 used the HTBI primer set. TCRdb re-called the multiplex PCR reads through MiXCR, storing one row per CDR3 protein. Of some 760,000 distinct CDR3 sequences detected, around 15% appear once; the ten largest clones hold roughly a tenth. No ophthalmopathy progression within 18 months constituted stable Graves' hyperthyroidism. This clonotype has a count of ten or more. The target antigen is unknown.

The chain employs TRBV18 and TRBJ1-1, with 7 bases matching TRBD1. The sequenced sample was blood. The receptor comes from a woman under 30 with Graves' hyperthyroidism. The CDR3 loop is CASSPLQGGNTEAFF. The CDR3 bases are TGTGCCAGCTCACCACTTCAGGGGGGGAACACTGAAGCTTTCTTT. The whole variable domain, filled in from reference TRBV18 and TRBJ1-1, reads NAGVMQNPRHLVRRRGQEARLRCSPMKGHSHVYWYRQLPEEGLKFMVYLQKENIIDESGMPKERFSAEFPKEGPSILRIQQVVRGDSAAYFCASSPLQGGNTEAFFGQGTRLTVV.